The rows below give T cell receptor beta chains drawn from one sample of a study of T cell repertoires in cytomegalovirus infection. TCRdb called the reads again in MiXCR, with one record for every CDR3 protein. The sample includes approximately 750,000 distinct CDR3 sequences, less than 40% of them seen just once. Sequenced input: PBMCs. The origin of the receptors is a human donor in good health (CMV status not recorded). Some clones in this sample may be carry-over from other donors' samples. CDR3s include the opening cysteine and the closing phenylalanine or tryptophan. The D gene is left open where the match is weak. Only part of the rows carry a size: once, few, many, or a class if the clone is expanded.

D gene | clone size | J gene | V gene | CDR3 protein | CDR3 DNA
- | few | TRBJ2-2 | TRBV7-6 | CASSPPGAGNTGELFF | TGTGCCAGCAGCCCCCCGGGCGCCGGGAACACCGGGGAGCTGTTTTTT
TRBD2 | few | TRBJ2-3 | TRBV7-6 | CASSPPRTSATDTQYF | TGTGCCAGCAGCCCCCCCCGGACTAGCGCCACAGATACGCAGTATTTT
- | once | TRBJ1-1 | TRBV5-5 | CASSRRGEPEAFF | TGTGCCAGCAGTCGTCGGGGGGAACCTGAAGCTTTCTTT
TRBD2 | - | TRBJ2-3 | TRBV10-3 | CATSRLAGATDTQYF | TGTGCCACCTCACGGCTAGCGGGGGCCACAGATACGCAGTATTTT
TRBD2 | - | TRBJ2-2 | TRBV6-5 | CASSLSTGLVNTGELFF | TGTGCCAGCAGCCTATCTACGGGACTAGTGAACACCGGGGAGCTGTTTTTT
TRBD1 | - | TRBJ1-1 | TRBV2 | CASSDRGWNTEAFF | TGTGCCAGCAGTGACAGGGGGTGGAACACTGAAGCTTTCTTT
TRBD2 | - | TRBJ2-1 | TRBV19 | CASTARGISYNEQFF | TGTGCCAGTACCGCGCGGGGGATCTCCTACAATGAGCAGTTCTTC
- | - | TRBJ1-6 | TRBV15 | CATSWAGADNSPLHF | TGTGCCACCAGCTGGGCGGGGGCCGATAATTCACCCCTCCACTTT
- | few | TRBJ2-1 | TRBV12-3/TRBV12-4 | CASSRIRDNFF | TGTGCCAGCAGTCGAATTCGGGACAATTTCTTC
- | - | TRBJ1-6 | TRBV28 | CASSLAQLYNSPLHF | TGTGCCAGCAGTTTAGCACAGCTGTATAATTCACCCCTCCACTTT
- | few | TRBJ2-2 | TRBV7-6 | CAPGRGTNTGELFF | TGTGCCCCGGGTCGGGGAACGAACACCGGGGAGCTGTTTTTT
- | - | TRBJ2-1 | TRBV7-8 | CASSLVGDGAGEQFF | TGTGCCAGCAGCTTAGTAGGAGATGGGGCAGGTGAGCAGTTCTTC
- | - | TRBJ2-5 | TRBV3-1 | CASSPLGRERKTQYF | TGTGCCAGCAGCCCCCTGGGCAGGGAGAGAAAGACCCAGTACTTC
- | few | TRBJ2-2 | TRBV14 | CASSRAGKLNTGELFF | TGTGCCAGCAGCCGAGCGGGTAAACTTAACACCGGGGAGCTGTTTTTT
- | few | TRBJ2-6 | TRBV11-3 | CASSPGRTPSGANVLTF | TGTGCCAGCAGCCCTGGGAGGACTCCCTCTGGGGCCAACGTCCTGACTTTC
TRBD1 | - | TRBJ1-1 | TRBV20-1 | CSSREVQGLAEAFF | TGCAGTTCTAGAGAAGTACAGGGGCTCGCTGAAGCTTTCTTT
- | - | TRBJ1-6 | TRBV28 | CASSLGGWNSPLHF | TGTGCCAGCAGTTTGGGGGGTTGGAATTCACCCCTCCACTTT